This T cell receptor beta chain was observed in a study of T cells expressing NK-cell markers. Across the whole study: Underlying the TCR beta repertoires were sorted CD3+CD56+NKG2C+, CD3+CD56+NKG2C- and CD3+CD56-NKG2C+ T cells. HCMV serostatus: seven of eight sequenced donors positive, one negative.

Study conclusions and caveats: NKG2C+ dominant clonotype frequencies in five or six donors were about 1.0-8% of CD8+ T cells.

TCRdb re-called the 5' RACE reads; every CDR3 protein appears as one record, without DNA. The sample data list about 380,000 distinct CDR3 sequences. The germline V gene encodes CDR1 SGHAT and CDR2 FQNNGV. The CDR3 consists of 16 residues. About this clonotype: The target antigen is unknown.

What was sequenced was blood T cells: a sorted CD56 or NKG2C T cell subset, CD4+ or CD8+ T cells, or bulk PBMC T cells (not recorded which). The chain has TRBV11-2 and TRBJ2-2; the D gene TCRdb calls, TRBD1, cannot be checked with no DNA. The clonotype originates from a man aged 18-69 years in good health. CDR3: CASRPSIGDTTGELFF.